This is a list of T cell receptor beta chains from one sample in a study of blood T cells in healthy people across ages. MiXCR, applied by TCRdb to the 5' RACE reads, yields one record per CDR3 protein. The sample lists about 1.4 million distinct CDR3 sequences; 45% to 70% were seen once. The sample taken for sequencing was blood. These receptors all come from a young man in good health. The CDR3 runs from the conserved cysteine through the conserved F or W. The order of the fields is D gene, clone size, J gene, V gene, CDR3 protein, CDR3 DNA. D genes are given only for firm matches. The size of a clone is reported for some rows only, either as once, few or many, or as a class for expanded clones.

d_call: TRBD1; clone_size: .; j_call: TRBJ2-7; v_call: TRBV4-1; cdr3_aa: CASSQGDRTIVYEQYF; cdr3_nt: TGCGCCAGCAGCCAAGGGGACAGGACGATAGTCTACGAGCAGTACTTC
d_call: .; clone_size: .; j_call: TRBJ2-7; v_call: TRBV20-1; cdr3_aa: CRASSYEQYF; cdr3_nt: TGCAGGGCTAGTAGTTACGAGCAGTACTTC
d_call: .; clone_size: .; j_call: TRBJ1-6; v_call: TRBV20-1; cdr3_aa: CSASPWTADSPLHF; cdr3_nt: TGCAGTGCTTCTCCCTGGACAGCGGATTCACCCCTCCACTTT
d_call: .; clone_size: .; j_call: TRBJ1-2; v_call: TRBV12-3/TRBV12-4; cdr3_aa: CANSLSRTRVGGYTF; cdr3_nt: TGTGCCAACAGTTTAAGTCGGACGAGGGTTGGGGGCTACACCTTC
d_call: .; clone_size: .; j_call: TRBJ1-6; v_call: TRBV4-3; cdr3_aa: CASSQAPGQNSPLHF; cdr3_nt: TGCGCCAGCAGCCAAGCCCCGGGACAAAATTCACCCCTCCACTTT
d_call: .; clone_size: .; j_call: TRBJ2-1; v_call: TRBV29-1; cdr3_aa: CSGRTLAGPYNEQFF; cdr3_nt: TGCAGCGGGCGAACGTTGGCGGGCCCATACAATGAGCAGTTCTTC
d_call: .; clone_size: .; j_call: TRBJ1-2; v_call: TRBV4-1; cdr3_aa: CASSQVARNYGYTF; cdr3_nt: TGCGCCAGCAGCCAAGTCGCTCGGAACTATGGCTACACCTTC
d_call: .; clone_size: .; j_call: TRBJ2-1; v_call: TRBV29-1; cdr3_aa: CSVDGGGLRGYNEQFF; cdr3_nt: TGCAGCGTTGATGGCGGAGGGTTGAGGGGTTACAATGAGCAGTTCTTC
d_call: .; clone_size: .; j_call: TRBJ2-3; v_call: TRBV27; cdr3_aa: CASANTDTQYF; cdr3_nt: TGTGCCAGCGCTAACACAGATACGCAGTATTTT
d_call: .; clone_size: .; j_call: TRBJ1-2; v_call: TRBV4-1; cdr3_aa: CASSLEEWGRDYGYTF; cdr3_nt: TGCGCCAGCAGCCTCGAGGAATGGGGTAGGGACTATGGCTACACCTTC
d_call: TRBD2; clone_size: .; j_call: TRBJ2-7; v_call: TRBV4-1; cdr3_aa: CASSLGRAGGYEQYF; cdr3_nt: TGCGCCAGCAGCCTCGGGAGGGCGGGAGGCTACGAGCAGTACTTC
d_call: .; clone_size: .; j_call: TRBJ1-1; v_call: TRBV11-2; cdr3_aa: CASSLRLSGGPNTEAFF; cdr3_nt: TGTGCCAGCAGCTTAAGGTTGTCTGGCGGCCCGAACACTGAAGCTTTCTTT
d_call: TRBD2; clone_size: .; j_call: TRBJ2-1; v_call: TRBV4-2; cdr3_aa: CASSQGAGDNEQFF; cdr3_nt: TGTGCCAGCAGCCAAGGAGCGGGAGATAATGAGCAGTTCTTC
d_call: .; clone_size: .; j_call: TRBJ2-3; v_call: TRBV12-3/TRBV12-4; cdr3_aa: CASRELNRESDTQYF; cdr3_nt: TGTGCCAGCAGGGAACTTAACCGGGAATCAGATACGCAGTATTTT
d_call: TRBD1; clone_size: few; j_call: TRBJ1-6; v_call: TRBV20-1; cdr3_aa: CSAGQDNNSPLHF; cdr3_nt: TGCAGTGCCGGACAGGACAATAATTCACCCCTCCACTTT
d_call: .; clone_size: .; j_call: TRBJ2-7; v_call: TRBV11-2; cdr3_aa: CASSLVTRDYEQYF; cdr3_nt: TGTGCCAGCAGCTTAGTCACCAGGGACTACGAGCAGTACTTC
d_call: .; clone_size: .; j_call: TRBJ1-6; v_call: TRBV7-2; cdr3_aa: CASSLTRQINSPLHF; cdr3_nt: TGTGCCAGCAGCTTAACTAGACAGATTAATTCACCCCTCCACTTT
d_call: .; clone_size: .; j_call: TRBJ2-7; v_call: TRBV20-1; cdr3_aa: CSARDHTEFPYEQYF; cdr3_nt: TGCAGTGCTAGAGATCATACCGAGTTTCCCTACGAGCAGTACTTC